The rows below give T cell receptor beta chains drawn from one sample of a study of blood T cell repertoires in COVID-19. Produced via immunoSEQ multiplex PCR; TCRdb's table is partial and in-frame only. The sample contains about 190,000 clones, about four fifths of which appear only once. The sequenced sample consisted of peripheral blood. The receptors here all came from a woman in her sixties or seventies with active or convalescent COVID-19. Both conserved end residues are part of each CDR3. The D gene is left open where the match is weak. Clone size is shown for a subset of rows, as once, few, many or a class of expanded clone.

j_call v_call clone_size d_call cdr3_nt cdr3_aa
TRBJ1-2 TRBV18 few . TGTGCCAGCTCACAACAGTTGGACTATGGCTACACCTTC CASSQQLDYGYTF
TRBJ1-3 TRBV2 . . TGTGCCAGCAAGGGGGTCGGGGGAAACACCATATATTTT CASKGVGGNTIYF
TRBJ2-7 TRBV30 . TRBD2 TGTGCCTGGAGTGTCGGGAGGGCCTACGAGCAGTACTTC CAWSVGRAYEQYF
TRBJ1-1 TRBV10-2 . . TGCGCCAGCAGCATTGGGGGCGGTGGGAACACTGAAGCTTTCTTT CASSIGGGGNTEAFF
TRBJ2-7 TRBV28 . TRBD1 TGTGCCAGCACCTCGGGACAGGGGTTCTACGAGCAGTACTTC CASTSGQGFYEQYF
TRBJ2-7 TRBV3-1/TRBV3-2 . TRBD1 TGTGCCAGCAGCCAAGGGACAGGGGGCGAATATCGGAGCTCCTACGAGCAGTACTTC CASSQGTGGEYRSSYEQYF
TRBJ2-7 TRBV7-9 . TRBD2 TGTGCCAGCAGCTTAGCGATCGGAGCGGGAGATCCTACCTACGAGCAGTACTTC CASSLAIGAGDPTYEQYF
TRBJ1-2 TRBV28 . . TGTGCCAGCAACCTAGGGGGGGGCGCGGTCTATGGCTACACCTTC CASNLGGGAVYGYTF
TRBJ2-5 TRBV19 . TRBD1 TGTGCCAGTAGCCCCGGGACAGGGAGGGGAGAGACCCAGTACTTC CASSPGTGRGETQYF
TRBJ2-3 TRBV20-1 . . TGCAGTGCTCTACCCACAGAAACGCAGTATTTT CSALPTETQYF
TRBJ2-5 TRBV5-1 . . TGCGCCAGCAGCTTGGCGTCAACGGACCAAGAGACCCAGTACTTC CASSLASTDQETQYF
TRBJ1-2 TRBV9 . . TGTGCCAGCAGCACCCGTGGGGGCTACGGCTACACCTTC CASSTRGGYGYTF
TRBJ1-4 TRBV7-9 . TRBD1 TGTGCCAGCAGCTTAGGACAGGGTGGGGAAAAACTGTTTTTT CASSLGQGGEKLFF
TRBJ2-1 TRBV7-9 . TRBD1 TGTGCCAGCAGCCGACAGGGTCACAATGAGCAGTTCTTC CASSRQGHNEQFF
TRBJ1-1 TRBV4-1 . TRBD1 TGCGCCAGCAGCCAGCAGGGGGCGCAAGGGACTGAAGCTTTCTTT CASSQQGAQGTEAFF
TRBJ2-7 TRBV3-1/TRBV3-2 . . TGTGCCAGCAGCCAAGTGGAGTACGAGCAGTACTTC CASSQVEYEQYF
TRBJ2-7 TRBV6-1 once TRBD2 TGTGCCAGCGCCAGCGGGAGGGCAGGGAACGAGCAGTACTTC CASASGRAGNEQYF
TRBJ2-2 TRBV9 . TRBD2 TGTGCCACCGGATACAGTGGCTCTAAGACTAGCGGGAACACCGGGGAGCTGTTTTTT CATGYSGSKTSGNTGELFF
TRBJ2-5 TRBV5-1 . TRBD2 TGCGCCAGCAGCTTGGGGGGGACTAGCGCGACTGATACCCAGTACTTC CASSLGGTSATDTQYF
TRBJ2-2 TRBV2 . TRBD1 TGTGCCAGCAGTGATAGGGGGCTGGGCGGGGAGCTGTTTTTT CASSDRGLGGELFF
TRBJ1-4 TRBV27 . . TGTGCCAGCTGGGGCGGGGAACCCAAAAAACTGTTTTTT CASWGGEPKKLFF
TRBJ2-4 TRBV9 . TRBD1 TGTGCCAGCAGCCCCGGGGGACAGGAAAACATTCAGTACTTC CASSPGGQENIQYF
TRBJ2-7 TRBV7-9 . TRBD1 TGTGCCAGCAGCTCCGAAACCGGGACAGGGGCCTACGAGCAGTACTTC CASSSETGTGAYEQYF
TRBJ1-1 TRBV6-5 . . TGTGCCAGCACGACAGCTCAGAGTAACACTGAAGCTTTCTTT CASTTAQSNTEAFF
TRBJ2-3 TRBV4-1 . TRBD2 TGCGCCAGCAGCCAAGATCAACTAGCGGGAGGGCCCCTCACAGATACGCAGTATTTT CASSQDQLAGGPLTDTQYF
TRBJ2-3 TRBV18 . . TGTGCCAGCTCACCCCTCCGAGGTCGGGATACGCAGTATTTT CASSPLRGRDTQYF
TRBJ1-4 TRBV30 . . TGTGCCTGGAGTATCGGAGACGGTGAAAAACTGTTTTTT CAWSIGDGEKLFF
TRBJ2-3 TRBV5-1 . TRBD2 TGCGCCAGCAGTCTCGGGCACGGACAGAGGGGACTAGCGGCCTTCACAGATACGCAGTATTTT CASSLGHGQRGLAAFTDTQYF
TRBJ2-5 TRBV21-1 . . TGTGCCAGCAGCCCTGCGATGGAGCAGCCGGAGACCCAGTACTTC CASSPAMEQPETQYF
TRBJ1-2 TRBV5-1 once . TGCGCCAGCAGCTTGTCCGGAGCTTTTGGCTACACCTTC CASSLSGAFGYTF
TRBJ2-7 TRBV28 . . TGTGCCAGCAGTTTGGGCGGGGCACCCTACGAGCAGTACTTC CASSLGGAPYEQYF
TRBJ1-3 TRBV10-1 . TRBD1 TGCGCCAGCACCCCCCAGGACAGGGAGGGTGGAAACACCATATATTTT CASTPQDREGGNTIYF
TRBJ2-2 TRBV3-1/TRBV3-2 . TRBD1 TGTGCCAGCAGCCAAGGCGACAGGGACACCGGGGAGCTGTTTTTT CASSQGDRDTGELFF
TRBJ1-2 TRBV28 . . TGTGCCAGCAGTTTACGCAGGGTTCTGGGTGGCTACACCTTC CASSLRRVLGGYTF
TRBJ2-3 TRBV7-9 . . TGTGCCAGCAGCTTATGGGGAGGCCGCACAGATACGCAGTATTTT CASSLWGGRTDTQYF
TRBJ1-2 TRBV7-9 . . TGTGCCAGCAGCTTCGGGAACACTAACTATGGCTACACCTTC CASSFGNTNYGYTF
TRBJ2-3 TRBV11-2 few . TGTGCCAGCACCTCGGCAGGCGCAGATACGCAGTATTTT CASTSAGADTQYF
TRBJ2-7 TRBV24-1 . TRBD2 TGTGCCACCCTCCGATCAAGTAAGCGGGAGCAGGACGAGCAGTACTTC CATLRSSKREQDEQYF
TRBJ1-2 TRBV5-4 few . TGTGCCAGCAGCCAAACGACAGGATCCTATGGCTACACCTTC CASSQTTGSYGYTF
TRBJ1-5 TRBV24-1 . TRBD1 TGTGCCACCAGTACTAGGACAGGGGGAAATCAGCCCCAGCATTTT CATSTRTGGNQPQHF
TRBJ2-1 TRBV7-3 . . TGTGCCAGCAGCAAGGGACTTGCACTTTACAATGAGCAGTTCTTC CASSKGLALYNEQFF
TRBJ2-3 TRBV30 . . TGTGCCTGGAGTGTTTCAGGCTGGCGTGGTTCAGATACGCAGTATTTT CAWSVSGWRGSDTQYF
TRBJ2-1 TRBV6-6 . TRBD2 TGTGCCAGCAGTCGACTAGCGGGAGGCCCCAAGGTTTCCGATGAGCAGTTCTTC CASSRLAGGPKVSDEQFF
TRBJ1-2 TRBV7-2 . TRBD1 TGTGCCAGCAGCCCAGGACAGGGGGGGTATGGCTACACCTTC CASSPGQGGYGYTF
TRBJ2-4 TRBV6-1 . . TGTGCCAGCAGTGAAATCCCCCAGGGTACTCAGTACTTC CASSEIPQGTQYF
TRBJ2-7 TRBV28 . . TGTGCCAGCAGTTTAATGCAAGGGGTGGCCGAGCAGTACTTC CASSLMQGVAEQYF
TRBJ2-1 TRBV6-5 . . TGTGCCAGCAGTTACACTACAGGGTACAATGAGCAGTTCTTC CASSYTTGYNEQFF